This T cell receptor (beta chain) is from a study of glioma-infiltrating T cells. Using RNA template, CDR3s of TCR alpha and beta were amplified with iRepertoire arm-PCR. TCRdb reprocessed the multiplex PCR reads via MiXCR and lists one record per CDR3 protein. The table lists fewer than 500,000 distinct CDR3 sequences, less than 50% of them singletons. This clonotype showed up just once. Its specificity is not known. This CDR3 comprises 12 residues. Between the trimmed V and J ends, which lost 7 bases and 1 base, there was a span of 7 bases. Study observations and caveats: Only very few CDR3 sequences appeared in both tissue and blood.

This chain uses TRBV12-3 or TRBV12-4 with TRBJ1-1; D not resolved. The sequence came from a human donor with low-grade glioma or glioblastoma, undergoing nonglioma brain surgery, or in good health (not recorded which). The specimen sequenced was glioma tissue, nonneoplastic brain tissue, or PBMCs (not recorded which). The CDR3 sequence: CASIGENTEAFF. The CDR3 DNA reads as TGTGCCAGCATCGGGGAGAACACTGAAGCTTTCTTT.